This T cell receptor (beta chain) was identified in a study of T cell responses to AZD1222 COVID-19 vaccine. Study results and limitations: Breadth and depth of Spike-specific TCRs rose after two AZD1222 doses. Close to half of spike-specific TCRs reportedly recognize unmutated variant regions. Seropositivity was recorded at baseline in only a handful of AZD1222 recipients.

The V and J ends lost 4 bases and 0 bases, in that order; junction bases with no gene match: 7. Germline assignment: CDR1 SGDLS and CDR2 YYNGEE. The CDR3 sequence is 16 residues long. Details on this clone: Its target is not known.

This table comes from immunoSEQ multiplex PCR, and its TCRdb copy is limited to in-frame clones, with some not included. The repertoire holds roughly 120,000 clones, with roughly 92% as singletons. This sample comprised peripheral blood, obtained 28 days after the second AZD1222 dose. The rearrangement joins TRBV9 to TRBJ2-1, with 7 bases identical to TRBD1. This TCR came from an adult who received the AZD1222 COVID-19 vaccine. This chain's CDR3 is CASSPTQGFSYNEQFF. As DNA, the CDR3 is TGTGCCAGCAGCCCTACACAGGGGTTCTCCTACAATGAGCAGTTCTTC.